The following is a T cell receptor beta chain sequence with its context. The entry originates in a study of blood T cell repertoires in COVID-19. Study information: Whether acute or convalescent, the COVID-19 samples came from the United States, Italy and Spain. From T cells, B-cell-depleted T cells, or PBMCs came the material, which was cDNA or gDNA.

In the authors' workflow: Reference gene primer amplification gave nucleated cell count estimates. Here immunoSEQ multiplex PCR was the method, and the copy in TCRdb shows in-frame clones only, minus some. That table gives V, J and clone size, and the DNA gave D and trimming. The sample contains about 150,000 clones, approximately 89% of which appear only once. CDR1 and CDR2 (germline): SGDLS, YYNGEE. The V gene end was trimmed by 0 bases and the J gene end by 6 bases; junction bases not matched to a gene: 3. The CDR3 covers 14 residues. This chain uses TRBV9 with TRBJ2-3; TRBD2 matches at 8 bases. The source material was peripheral blood. The receptor was derived from a human donor in a cohort sampled during active COVID-19. The CDR3 DNA reads as TGTGCCAGCAGCGTAGTCGGGGGGGAGGATACGCAGTATTTT. Its translation: CASSVVGGEDTQYF.